The 7 T cell receptor beta chains presented below share a single source sample, sequenced in a study of cytomegalovirus exposure and HLA in healthy donors. The study ran its PCR with 60 Vbeta and 13 Jbeta primers. Sequenced by immunoSEQ multiplex PCR; TCRdb stores in-frame clones only, minus some. The sample shows about 160,000 clones, approximately 75% of them seen only once. The sequenced material came from PBMCs. The receptors originated from a woman in her late teens or twenties in good health and CMV-seronegative.

The V gene is TRBV2, the J gene TRBJ1-6; the match to TRBD1 covers 7 bases. CDR1 SNHLY and CDR2 FYNNEI come from the germline V gene. This CDR3 region has 15 residues. Trimming cost V 6 bases and J 4 bases; bases outside gene matches: 6. The CDR3 DNA reads as TGTGCCAGCAGGGTCGGGGGACAGTATAATTCACCCCTCCACTTT. The encoded protein is CASRVGGQYNSPLHF.

J is TRBJ2-7 and V is TRBV12-5, with D possibly matching TRBD1 (6 bases). Trimming took off 4 bases at V and 6 bases at J, with 16 bases between the two ends. This CDR3 has 14 residues. The V gene's germline CDR1 is LGHNT and CDR2 FRNRAP. The CDR3 loop is CASGSVGGTTEQYF. Written as DNA, the CDR3 is TGTGCTAGTGGTTCGGTTGGGGGCACGACCGAGCAGTACTTC. The variable domain in full, with the rest retrieved from reference TRBV12-5 and TRBJ2-7, is DARVTQTPRHKVTEMGQEVTMRCQPILGHNTVFWYRQTMMQGLELLAYFRNRAPLDDSGMPKDRFSAEMPDATLATLKIQPSEPRDSAVYFCASGSVGGTTEQYFGPGTRLTVT.

This clone was seen only once. The chain joins TRBV19 to TRBJ2-1; D not certain. Germline V gene lookup returns CDR1 LNHDA and CDR2 SQIVND (reference sequence). The CDR3 sequence is 16 residues long. V lost 3 bases to trimming and J lost 2 bases, with 14 bases between them. The CDR3 spells CASSMSGLSPYNEQFF. CDR3 in DNA: TGTGCCAGTAGTATGTCAGGCCTCTCTCCCTACAATGAGCAGTTCTTC.

The V call is TRBV7-2, the J call TRBJ1-2; the D gene is possibly TRBD1 (6 bases). The CDR3 is made up of 14 amino acids. Germline V lookup: CDR1 SGHTA, CDR2 FQGNSA. Trimming pared 1 base from V and 3 bases from J, leaving 9 bases between. The CDR3 loop is CASSLGPGDYGYTF. In DNA, the CDR3 is TGTGCCAGCAGCTTAGGTCCAGGGGACTATGGCTACACCTTC.

The V gene is TRBV10-1, the J gene TRBJ2-7, with D possibly matching TRBD1 (6 bases). In germline, CDR1 is WNHNN, CDR2 SYGVQD (reference sequence). The CDR3 length is 15 residues. V gave up 1 base and J gave up 5 bases, with 15 bases separating them. The CDR3 protein is CASSEFTGNSHEQYF. The CDR3 DNA sequence: TGCGCCAGCAGTGAGTTTACAGGGAATTCCCACGAGCAGTACTTC.

The chain couples TRBV5-1 to TRBJ2-5; D may be TRBD2 (7 bases). From germline, CDR1 is SGHRS and CDR2 YFSETQ. V dropped 3 bases and J dropped 5 bases, with 17 bases sitting between them. This CDR3 is 15 amino acids long. The CDR3 protein is CASSWMGGPTETQYF. CDR3 DNA sequence: TGCGCCAGCAGCTGGATGGGGGGGCCTACGGAGACCCAGTACTTC.

The V and J genes are TRBV27 and TRBJ2-3, with D perhaps matching TRBD2 (6 bases). CDR1 is MNHEY and CDR2 is SMNVEV in the germline V gene (reference sequence). There are 16 residues in the CDR3. V was clipped by 3 bases and J by 1 base, with 14 bases between them. CDR3 nucleotides: TGTGCCAGCAGTTTTTTAACGCGGGGCCGCACAGATACGCAGTATTTT. Protein product: CASSFLTRGRTDTQYF.